Presented here are 13 T cell receptor beta chains from one specimen sequenced in a study of T-cell memory formation after mild COVID-19 (dated by TCRdb to the early 2020s). Libraries were constructed by 5' RACE. Data came from an Illumina NovaSeq 6000. TCRdb ran its own pipeline on the public reads, namely fastp trimming at Q25 and MiXCR clone calling, and kept in-frame beta chains. Each record represents a unique CDR3 protein, reported with the most common genes and DNA among its rows. For this sample there are roughly 120,000 distinct CDR3 sequences; 22% appear just once. The top ten constitute 40% to 50% of the sample. The source material was PBMCs or a T cell subset sorted from them (not recorded which). The receptors were gathered from a man aged 18-30 years who had mild COVID-19 (a few samples of this study predate the infection). The sample titles of this study are shuffled in the database, so cell type and time point are left out; the donor was told from shared clones.

This chain joins TRBV5-4 and TRBJ2-7; D is unclear. The CDR3 is made up of 12 amino acids. Trimming pared 3 bases from V and 5 bases from J, leaving 9 bases between. Germline V CDR1 and CDR2: SGHNT, YYREEE (reference sequence). CDR3 amino acids: CASSSIGHEQYF. The CDR3 DNA is TGTGCCAGCAGCTCAATCGGGCACGAGCAGTACTTC. Full variable domain (remainder filled in from reference TRBV5-4 and TRBJ2-7): ETGVTQSPTHLIKTRGQQVTLRCSSQSGHNTVSWYQQALGQGPQFIFQYYREEENGRGNFPPRFSGLQFPNYSSELNVNALELDDSALYLCASSSIGHEQYFGPGTRLTVT.

The chain couples TRBV5-8 to TRBJ1-1, with D hard to call. The CDR3 runs to 14 residues. V lost 4 bases, J lost 5 bases, and 15 bases lay in between. Germline-derived CDR1 and CDR2 are SGHTS and YDEGEE. The CDR3 DNA is TGTGCCAGCAGCCCTTGGACGGCAAATACTGAAGCTTTCTTT. Translation gives CASSPWTANTEAFF.

The sample holds many counts of this clonotype. The chain employs TRBV5-1 and TRBJ2-1; the D is unclear. Trimming cost V 0 bases and J 1 base, with 14 bases left between them. The CDR3 has 17 residues. Germline CDR1 reads SGHRS; CDR2 reads YFSETQ. The CDR3 loop is CASSLVALRLSYNEQFF. In nucleotides, the CDR3 is TGCGCCAGCAGCTTGGTTGCCCTAAGGTTATCCTACAATGAGCAGTTCTTC.

V gene TRBV7-3 combines with J gene TRBJ2-1, with 9 bases lining up with TRBD1. The CDR3 consists of 15 residues. CDR1 SGHTA and CDR2 FQGTGA come from the germline V gene. V dropped 5 bases and J dropped 7; count of bases not matched to a gene: 9. The CDR3 sequence: CASSPTGGLRNEQFF. The CDR3 coding sequence is TGTGCCAGCAGCCCCACAGGGGGCTTAAGGAATGAGCAGTTCTTC.

This clonotype was counted only a few times. The rearrangement links TRBV14 to TRBJ1-1; the D is unclear. Germline V gives CDR1 SGHDN, CDR2 FVKESK. This CDR3 spans 13 amino acids. V lost 2 bases, J lost 5 bases, and 9 bases lay in between. For the CDR3, the DNA is TGTGCCAGCAGCCAAACCCACTCGACTGAAGCTTTCTTT. Encoded protein: CASSQTHSTEAFF.

This clonotype was found many times. CDR3 bases: TGCGCCAGCAGCCAAGATCCAAGCGGGTACACAGATACGCAGTATTTT. Its translation: CASSQDPSGYTDTQYF. V gene TRBV4-1 combines with J gene TRBJ2-3, with D possibly matching TRBD2 (6 bases). V was shortened by 0 bases and J by 2 bases, with 12 bases between the two germline ends. The germline CDR1 and CDR2 sequences are MGHRA and YSYEKL. This CDR3 has 16 amino acids.

The chain links TRBV7-2 to TRBJ2-3; 8 nucleotides align to TRBD2. Germline CDR1 reads SGHTA; CDR2 reads FQGNSA. With 5 bases clipped from V and 0 bases from J, the junction kept 19 bases outside the gene matches. The CDR3 runs to 20 residues. CDR3 loop: CASSPTPIAGSDRSTDTQYF. In DNA form, the CDR3 reads TGTGCCAGCAGCCCAACCCCCATAGCGGGGTCGGATCGCAGCACAGATACGCAGTATTTT.

This sequence joins TRBV12-3 or TRBV12-4 and TRBJ2-7; D is possibly TRBD1 or TRBD2 (7 bases each). The CDR3 runs to 14 residues. V shed 5 bases and J shed 3 bases, with 14 bases lying between them. CDR3 sequence: CASSRGGQSYEQYV. For the CDR3, the DNA is TGTGCCAGCAGTCGCGGGGGACAGAGCTACGAGCAGTACGTC.

This clonotype has a handful of counts. The chain carries TRBV10-2 and TRBJ2-7; D call uncertain. Per germline, CDR1 WSHSY and CDR2 SAAADI. The CDR3 has 11 residues. With 2 bases removed from V and 3 bases from J, the gap between germline ends came to 2 bases. CDR3 DNA sequence: TGCGCCAGCAGTGAGGGCTACGAGCAGTACTTC. Its translation is CASSEGYEQYF.

The rearrangement joins TRBV6-5 to TRBJ2-3, with a possible D match to TRBD2 (6 bases). Looked up from germline, CDR1 is MNHEY and CDR2 is SVGAGI. V was trimmed by 9 bases and J by 2 bases, leaving 15 bases between them. The CDR3 spans 14 residues. Written as DNA, the CDR3 is TGTGCCAGTCCAGCGGGCCGGATCACAGATACGCAGTATTTT. Protein sequence: CASPAGRITDTQYF.

This clonotype showed up just a few times. The chain is built from TRBV4-3 and TRBJ1-1; 9 bases are shared with TRBD1. Trimming took 5 bases from V and 2 from J; bases not matched to a gene: 6. The germline V gene encodes CDR1 LGHNA and CDR2 YSLEER. CDR3 size: 15 residues. The DNA for the CDR3 is TGCGCCAGCAGCTTCGGACAGGGGATAAACACTGAAGCTTTCTTT. This codes for CASSFGQGINTEAFF.

There are many counts of this clonotype. J is TRBJ2-1 and V is TRBV5-6; D unclear. Germline values: CDR1 SGHDT, CDR2 YYEEEE. The CDR3 length is 17 residues. V shed 3 bases and J shed 5 bases, with 21 bases lying between them. CDR3 residues: CASSSRVGPVTHNEQFF. In DNA, the CDR3 is TGTGCCAGCAGCTCCCGTGTTGGCCCAGTCACCCACAATGAGCAGTTCTTC.

This chain links TRBV6-2 or TRBV6-3 with TRBJ2-7, with TRBD1 identical over 7 bases. The length of the CDR3 is 15 residues. Looked up from germline, CDR1 is MNHEY and CDR2 is SVGEGT. V gave up 4 bases and J gave up 0 bases; unmatched junction bases: 6. Written as DNA, the CDR3 is TGTGCCAGCAGTTCCTACCGGGACAGCTCCTACGAGCAGTACGTC. Its protein is CASSSYRDSSYEQYV.